The following is a T cell receptor beta chain sequence with its context. Its specificity is not known. Profiling relied on immunoSEQ multiplex PCR, and the TCRdb table lists in-frame clones only, not all of them. The data contain approximately 200,000 clones, approximately 68% of them seen just once; the ten biggest clones take up 10% to 15%. This CDR3 is built from 17 residues. V gave up 0 bases and J gave up 1 base; unmatched junction bases: 3. The germline CDR1 and CDR2 sequences are LGHNA and YNFKEQ. The sample belongs to a study of cytotoxic CD8 clonotypes in ibrutinib-treated CLL. General study points: Under treatment, the uncommon public clonotypes either contracted or remained stable. A rise in clonality was seen at ibrutinib response, and a fall back toward baseline was seen at progression. Baseline values of clonality outstripped age-matched healthy donors and followed circulating CD8+ T-cell counts.

Frozen-stored PBMCs produced about 2 micrograms of genomic DNA for TCR beta libraries. The input for sequencing was PBMCs, taken after 24 months of ibrutinib treatment. The chain joins TRBV4-2 to TRBJ2-7; TRBD2 matches at 13 bases. This TCR was sampled from a human donor with chronic lymphocytic leukemia. The CDR3 sequence is CASSQEGLAGASYEQYF. CDR3 in DNA: TGTGCCAGCAGCCAAGAAGGACTAGCGGGGGCGTCCTACGAGCAGTACTTC.